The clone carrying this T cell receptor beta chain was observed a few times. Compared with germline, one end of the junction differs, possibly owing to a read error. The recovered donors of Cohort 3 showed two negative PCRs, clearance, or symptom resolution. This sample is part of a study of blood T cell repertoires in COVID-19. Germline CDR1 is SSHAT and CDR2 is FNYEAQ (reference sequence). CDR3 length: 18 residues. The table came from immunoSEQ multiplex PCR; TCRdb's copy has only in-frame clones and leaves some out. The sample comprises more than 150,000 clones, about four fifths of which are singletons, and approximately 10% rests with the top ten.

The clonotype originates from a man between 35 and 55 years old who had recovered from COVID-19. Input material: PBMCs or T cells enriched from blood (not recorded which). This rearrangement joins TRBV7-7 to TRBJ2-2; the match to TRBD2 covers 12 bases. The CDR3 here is CASSSQTSGSFHTGELFF. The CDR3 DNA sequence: TGTGCTAGCAGCTCGCAGACTAGCGGGAGCTTCCACACCGGGGAGCTGTTTTTT.